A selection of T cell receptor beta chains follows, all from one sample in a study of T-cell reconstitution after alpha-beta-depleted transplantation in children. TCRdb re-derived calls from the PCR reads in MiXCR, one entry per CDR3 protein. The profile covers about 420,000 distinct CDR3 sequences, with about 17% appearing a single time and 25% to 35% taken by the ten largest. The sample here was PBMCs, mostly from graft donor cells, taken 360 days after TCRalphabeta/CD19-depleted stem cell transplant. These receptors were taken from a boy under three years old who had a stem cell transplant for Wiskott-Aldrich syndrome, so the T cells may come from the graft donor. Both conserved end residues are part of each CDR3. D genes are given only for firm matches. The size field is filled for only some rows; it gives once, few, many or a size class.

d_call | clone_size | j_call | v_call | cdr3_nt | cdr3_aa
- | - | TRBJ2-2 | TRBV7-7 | TGTGCGACAAAACTGGTTGGCACCGGGGAGCTGTTTTTT | CATKLVGTGELFF
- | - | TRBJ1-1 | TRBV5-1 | TGCGCCAGCAGCCTTACGACAGCTGTCCCAATGAACACTGAAGCTTTCTTT | CASSLTTAVPMNTEAFF
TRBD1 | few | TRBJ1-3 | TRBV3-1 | TGTGCCAGCAGCCAACATGGGGGACAGCGCTCCTCTGGAAACACCATATATTTT | CASSQHGGQRSSGNTIYF
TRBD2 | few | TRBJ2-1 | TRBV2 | TGTGCCAGCAGTGAAGTGCCGAGCGGGAGAAACAATGAGCAGTTCTTC | CASSEVPSGRNNEQFF
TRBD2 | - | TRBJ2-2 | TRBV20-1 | TGCAGTGCTCGGCGGGGTGACCGGGGGGGCCACACCGGGGAGCTGTTTTTT | CSARRGDRGGHTGELFF
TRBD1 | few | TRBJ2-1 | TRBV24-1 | TGTGCCACCAGTGATAGGAACAGGGGAAACAATGAGCAGTTCTTC | CATSDRNRGNNEQFF
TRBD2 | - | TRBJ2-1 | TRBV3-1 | TGTGCCAGCAGCCATCGCTTAACTAGCGGGAGAGACAATGAGCAGTTCTTC | CASSHRLTSGRDNEQFF
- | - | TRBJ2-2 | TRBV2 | TGTGCCAGCAGTGGGGGGAGGACAGGTTATTACACCGGGGAGCTGTTTTTT | CASSGGRTGYYTGELFF
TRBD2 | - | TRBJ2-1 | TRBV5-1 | TGCGCCAGCAGCTTGGTCGGGACTAGCGGGAGGGCCCCCTACAATGAGCAGTTCTTC | CASSLVGTSGRAPYNEQFF
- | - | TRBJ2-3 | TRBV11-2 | TGTGCCAGCAGCTTAGATCCGGATCCTCAAGTTCAAACGCAGTATTTT | CASSLDPDPQVQTQYF
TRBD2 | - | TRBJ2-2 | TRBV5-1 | TGCGCCAGCACCTACCCAACTAGCGGGAACACCGGGGAGCTGTTTTTT | CASTYPTSGNTGELFF
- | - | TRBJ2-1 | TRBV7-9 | TGTGCCAGCAGCCCTGACAGGTGGCGGCACAATGAGCAGTTCTTC | CASSPDRWRHNEQFF
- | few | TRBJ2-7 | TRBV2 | TGTGCCAGCCTTCATGGGACGGAGAAAGCCTACGAGCAGTACTTC | CASLHGTEKAYEQYF
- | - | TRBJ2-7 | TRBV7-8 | TGTGCCAGCAGCTTAGTCAGTACGTACGAGCAGTACTTC | CASSLVSTYEQYF